The T cell receptor beta chain under discussion was sequenced for a study of blood T cell repertoires in COVID-19. Study-wide background: From the United States, Italy and Spain came samples of acute and convalescent COVID-19.

Ages ranged from roughly 18 to 100 years, with residence in 24 US areas. Two consecutive negative NP/OP PCR tests, clearance, or resolved symptoms defined Cohort 3 recovery. This clone was seen once. Sequencing was performed with immunoSEQ multiplex PCR; in TCRdb, only in-frame clones are kept and a portion is missing. The sample holds fewer than 350,000 clones; around 91% are singletons and the top ten take roughly 8.9%. The specimen sequenced was PBMCs or T cells enriched from blood (not recorded which). This TCR was recovered from a middle-aged woman who had recovered from COVID-19.

CDR3 residues: CASSPNTRFDQPQHF. The DNA of the CDR3 is TGTGCCAGCAGTCCCAACACCAGATTCGATCAGCCCCAGCATTTT. This chain joins TRBV28 and TRBJ1-5; no clear D. The CDR3 is 15 residues long. Germline V gene sequence: CDR1 MDHEN, CDR2 SYDVKM. Trimming took off 5 bases at V and 5 bases at J, with 16 bases between the two ends. The full variable domain, with the rest looked up from reference TRBV28 and TRBJ1-5, is DVKVTQSSRYLVKRTGEKVFLECVQDMDHENMFWYRQDPGLGLRLIYFSYDVKMKEKGDIPEGYSVSREKKERFSLILESASTNQTSMYLCASSPNTRFDQPQHFGDGTRLSIL.